This entry is about one T cell receptor beta chain. The antigen is not known. Extraction of RNA preceded its reverse transcription into cDNA, which served as the sequencing template. Here immunoSEQ multiplex PCR was the method, and the copy in TCRdb shows in-frame clones only, minus some. There are 250,000 to 350,000 clones in the sample; 60% occur only once, and about 0.93% lies in the top ten. The sample is drawn from a study of CD8+ T cells in alopecia areata. Study details: Tofacitinib lasted 6 to 18 months, then 6 months off drug. Broader study findings: Scalp clonality and expanded CD8+ clones among the top 100 showed significant decreases with tofacitinib.

The treatment was: oral pan-JAK inhibitor, 5-10 mg twice daily. The sequenced sample was CD4+ T cells sorted from blood, obtained at approximately week 52, from a patient treated with tofacitinib. This clonotype originated in a human donor with alopecia areata.

The CDR3 reads CASSLVAGLLSSYNEQFF. The CDR3 DNA is TGTGCCAGCAGCTTAGTGGCAGGCCTCCTGAGCTCCTACAATGAGCAGTTCTTC. The chain has TRBV7-9 and TRBJ2-1; unclear D gene. The CDR3 consists of 18 residues. Looked up from germline, CDR1 is SEHNR and CDR2 is FQNEAQ (reference sequence). The V end was cut by 1 base, the J end by 0 bases, with 16 bases between.